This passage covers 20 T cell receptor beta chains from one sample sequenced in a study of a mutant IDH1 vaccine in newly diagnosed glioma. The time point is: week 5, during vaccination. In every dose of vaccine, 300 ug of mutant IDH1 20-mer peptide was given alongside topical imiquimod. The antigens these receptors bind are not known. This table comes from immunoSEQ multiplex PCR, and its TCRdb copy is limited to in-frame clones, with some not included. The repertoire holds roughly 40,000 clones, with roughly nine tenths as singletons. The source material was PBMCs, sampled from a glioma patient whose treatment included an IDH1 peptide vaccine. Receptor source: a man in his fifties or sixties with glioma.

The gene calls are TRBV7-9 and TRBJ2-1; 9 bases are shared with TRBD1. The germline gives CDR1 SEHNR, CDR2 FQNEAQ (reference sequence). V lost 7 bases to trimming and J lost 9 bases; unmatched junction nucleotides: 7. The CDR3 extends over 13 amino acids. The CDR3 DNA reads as TGTGCCAGCACCAACAGGGGGCTTAGTGAGCAGTTCTTC. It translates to CASTNRGLSEQFF.

CDR3: CASSSGLASEQYF. The DNA for the CDR3 is TGTGCCAGCAGCTCGGGACTAGCGTCCGAGCAGTACTTC. The rearrangement uses TRBV7-3 and TRBJ2-7; 10 positions agree with TRBD2. CDR1 is SGHTA and CDR2 is FQGTGA in the germline V gene. The CDR3 totals 13 residues. Trimming at V came to 4 bases and at J to 6 bases, leaving 3 bases not matched to a gene.

CDR3 residues: CASSWPGQMNTEAFF. In DNA form, the CDR3 reads TGTGCCAGCAGCTGGCCGGGACAAATGAACACTGAAGCTTTCTTT. The chain uses TRBV7-8 and TRBJ1-1; D might be TRBD1 (6 bases). CDR1 is SGHVS, CDR2 FQNEAQ, per germline. The ends were cut back, 4 bases at V and 0 bases at J, with 12 bases in the middle. The CDR3 covers 15 residues.

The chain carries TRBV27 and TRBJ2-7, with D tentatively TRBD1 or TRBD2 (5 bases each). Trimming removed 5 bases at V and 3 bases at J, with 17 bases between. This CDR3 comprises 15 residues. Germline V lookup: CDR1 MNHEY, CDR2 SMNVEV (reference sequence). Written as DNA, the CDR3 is TGTGCCAGCAGTCTGACTGGGGAGAGGGGCTACGAGCAGTACTTC. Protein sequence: CASSLTGERGYEQYF.

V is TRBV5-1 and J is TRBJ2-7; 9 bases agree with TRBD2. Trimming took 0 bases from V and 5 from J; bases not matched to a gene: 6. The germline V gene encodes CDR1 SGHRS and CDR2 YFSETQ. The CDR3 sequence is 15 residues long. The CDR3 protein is CASSLETSGFHEQYF. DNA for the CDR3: TGCGCCAGCAGCTTGGAAACTAGCGGGTTCCACGAGCAGTACTTC.

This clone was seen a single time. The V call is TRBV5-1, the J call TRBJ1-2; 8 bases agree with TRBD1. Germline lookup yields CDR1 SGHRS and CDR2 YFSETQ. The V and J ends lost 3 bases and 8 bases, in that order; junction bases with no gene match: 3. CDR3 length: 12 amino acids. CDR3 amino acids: CASSSQGAGYTF. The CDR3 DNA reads TGCGCCAGCAGCTCCCAGGGGGCCGGCTACACCTTC.

This chain's CDR3 is CASSEAGGVYEQYF. For the CDR3, the DNA is TGTGCCAGCAGTGAAGCGGGGGGGGTCTACGAGCAGTACTTC. The V and J genes are TRBV6-1 and TRBJ2-7, with 7 bases matching TRBD2. The CDR3 is made up of 14 amino acids. The ends lost 0 bases at V and 3 bases at J; junction bases unmatched: 2. Germline loops: CDR1 MNHNS, CDR2 SASEGT.

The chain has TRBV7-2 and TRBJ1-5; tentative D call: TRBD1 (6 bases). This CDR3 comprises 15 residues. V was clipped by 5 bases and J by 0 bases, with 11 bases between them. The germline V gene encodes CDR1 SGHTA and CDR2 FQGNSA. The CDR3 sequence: CASSGGSNSNQPQHF. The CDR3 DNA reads TGTGCCAGCAGCGGGGGCTCTAATAGCAATCAGCCCCAGCATTTT.

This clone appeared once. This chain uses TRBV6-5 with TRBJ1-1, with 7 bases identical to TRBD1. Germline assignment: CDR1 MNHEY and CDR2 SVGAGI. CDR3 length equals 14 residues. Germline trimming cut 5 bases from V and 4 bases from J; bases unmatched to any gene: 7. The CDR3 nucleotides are TGTGCCAGCAGTCGACAGGGACTCGGCACTGAAGCTTTCTTT. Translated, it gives CASSRQGLGTEAFF.

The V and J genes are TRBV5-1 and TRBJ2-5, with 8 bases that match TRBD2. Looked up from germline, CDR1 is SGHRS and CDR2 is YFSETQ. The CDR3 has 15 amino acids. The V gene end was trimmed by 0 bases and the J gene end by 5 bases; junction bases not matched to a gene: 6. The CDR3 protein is CASSLAGGPGETQYF. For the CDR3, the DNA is TGCGCCAGCAGCTTGGCGGGAGGGCCGGGGGAGACCCAGTACTTC.

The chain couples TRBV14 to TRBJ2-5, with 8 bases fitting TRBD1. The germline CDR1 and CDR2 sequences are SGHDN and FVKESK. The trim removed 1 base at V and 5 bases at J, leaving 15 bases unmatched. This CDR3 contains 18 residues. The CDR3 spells CASSQGRGARGQAETQYF. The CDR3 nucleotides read TGTGCCAGCAGCCAAGGCAGAGGCGCCAGGGGGCAGGCGGAGACCCAGTACTTC.

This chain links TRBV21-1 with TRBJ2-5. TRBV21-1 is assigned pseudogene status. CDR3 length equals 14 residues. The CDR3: CASSKATPQETQYF. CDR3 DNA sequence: TGTGCCAGCAGCAAAGCTACGCCACAAGAGACCCAGTACTTC.

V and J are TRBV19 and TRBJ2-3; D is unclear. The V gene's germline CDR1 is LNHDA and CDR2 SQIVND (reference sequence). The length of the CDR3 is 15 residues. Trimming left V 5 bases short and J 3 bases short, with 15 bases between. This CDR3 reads CASSSTLGSTDTQYF. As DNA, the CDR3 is TGTGCCAGTAGTTCCACCCTCGGGTCTACAGATACGCAGTATTTT.

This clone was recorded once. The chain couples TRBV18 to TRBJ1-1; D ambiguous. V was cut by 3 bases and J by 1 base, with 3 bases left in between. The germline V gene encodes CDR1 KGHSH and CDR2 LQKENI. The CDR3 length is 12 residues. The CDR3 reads CASSPPNTEAFF. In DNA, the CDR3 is TGTGCCAGCTCACCCCCGAACACTGAAGCTTTCTTT. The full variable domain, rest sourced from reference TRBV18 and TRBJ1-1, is NAGVMQNPRHLVRRRGQEARLRCSPMKGHSHVYWYRQLPEEGLKFMVYLQKENIIDESGMPKERFSAEFPKEGPSILRIQQVVRGDSAAYFCASSPPNTEAFFGQGTRLTVV.

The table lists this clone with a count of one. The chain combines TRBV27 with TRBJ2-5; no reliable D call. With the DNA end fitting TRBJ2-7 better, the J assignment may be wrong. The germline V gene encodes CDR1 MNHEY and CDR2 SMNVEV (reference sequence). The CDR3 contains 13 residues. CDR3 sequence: CASSYRFPYEQYF. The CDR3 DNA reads TGTGCCAGCAGTTACAGATTCCCCTACGAGCAGTACTTC.

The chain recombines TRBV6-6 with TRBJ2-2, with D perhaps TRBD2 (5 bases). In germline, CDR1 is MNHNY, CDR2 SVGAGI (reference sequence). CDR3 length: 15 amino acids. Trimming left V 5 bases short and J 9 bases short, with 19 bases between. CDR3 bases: TGTGCCAGCAGTCGACCGGACCTAGCTAATCGGGAGCTGTTTTTT. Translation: CASSRPDLANRELFF.

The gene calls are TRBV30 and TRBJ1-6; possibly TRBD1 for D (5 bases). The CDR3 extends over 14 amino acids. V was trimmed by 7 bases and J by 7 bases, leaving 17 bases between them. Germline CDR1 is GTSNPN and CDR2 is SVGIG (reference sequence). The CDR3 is CAFHGAGRNSPLHF. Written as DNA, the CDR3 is TGTGCCTTCCACGGGGCAGGGCGAAATTCACCCCTCCACTTT.

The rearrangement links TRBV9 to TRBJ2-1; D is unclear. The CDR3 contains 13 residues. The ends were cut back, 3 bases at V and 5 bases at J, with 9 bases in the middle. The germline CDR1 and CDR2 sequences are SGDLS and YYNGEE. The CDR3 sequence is CASSAGINNEQFF. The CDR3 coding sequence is TGTGCCAGCAGCGCTGGGATAAACAATGAGCAGTTCTTC.

CDR3 in DNA: TGTGCCAGCAGTCCAAGGGGCCAGGGGGTTCTGCCCCAGCATTTT. This translates into CASSPRGQGVLPQHF. This sequence joins TRBV28 and TRBJ1-5, with TRBD1 matching over 7 bases. The CDR3 runs to 15 residues. Germline V gene data show CDR1 as MDHEN and CDR2 as SYDVKM. Trimming took 5 bases from V and 9 from J; bases not matched to a gene: 13. Full variable domain (missing parts from reference TRBV28 and TRBJ1-5): DVKVTQSSRYLVKRTGEKVFLECVQDMDHENMFWYRQDPGLGLRLIYFSYDVKMKEKGDIPEGYSVSREKKERFSLILESASTNQTSMYLCASSPRGQGVLPQHFGDGTRLSIL.

This CDR3 reads CASSLRDRVGAFF. The CDR3 DNA reads as TGTGCCAGCAGCCTACGGGACAGGGTGGGAGCTTTCTTT. This rearrangement joins TRBV27 to TRBJ1-1; 9 nucleotides match TRBD1. The CDR3 contains 13 residues. V lost 6 bases to trimming and J lost 10 bases; unmatched junction nucleotides: 9. Per the germline V gene, CDR1 is MNHEY and CDR2 is SMNVEV (reference sequence).